The 28 T cell receptor beta chains below were found in one sample sequenced in a study of cytomegalovirus exposure and HLA in healthy donors. The assay was immunoSEQ multiplex PCR, and TCRdb's table has in-frame clones only and misses some. Found here are 95,000 to 150,000 clones, 70% to 90% of them singletons; the top ten hold around 6%. The sequenced sample was PBMCs. Receptors were obtained from a woman aged 18-29 years in good health and CMV-seropositive.

The V gene is TRBV6-1, the J gene TRBJ1-1; no clear D gene. The germline V gene has CDR1 MNHNS and CDR2 SASEGT. The CDR3 extends over 14 amino acids. Trimming removed 3 bases from V and 0 bases from J, with 8 bases in between. In DNA, the CDR3 is TGTGCCAGCAGTGATCCAGGAATGAACACTGAAGCTTTCTTT. Its translation: CASSDPGMNTEAFF.

The gene calls are TRBV27 and TRBJ2-1; TRBD2 agrees at 11 bases. The V gene's germline CDR1 is MNHEY and CDR2 SMNVEV (reference sequence). The CDR3 runs 20 residues. Trimming at V came to 4 bases and at J to 7 bases, leaving 21 bases not matched to a gene. The CDR3 DNA sequence: TGTGCCAGCAGTTCACTTTTAGCGGGAGGGACCTTAAAGACTTATAATGAGCAGTTCTTC. Translation gives CASSSLLAGGTLKTYNEQFF.

The rearrangement links TRBV9 to TRBJ2-2; a possible D gene is TRBD1 (6 bases). Trimming took 2 bases from V and 5 from J, leaving 7 bases between them. The CDR3 length is 13 residues. The germline CDR1 and CDR2 sequences are SGDLS and YYNGEE. CDR3 region: CASSVRGTGELFF. As DNA, the CDR3 is TGTGCCAGCAGCGTCAGGGGAACCGGGGAGCTGTTTTTT.

This clone was seen only once. J is TRBJ2-7 and V is TRBV10-2; TRBD1 matches 9 bases. This CDR3 region has 14 residues. In germline, CDR1 is WSHSY, CDR2 SAAADI. Germline trimming cut 6 bases from V and 6 bases from J; bases unmatched to any gene: 9. The CDR3 nucleotides read TGCGCCAGCAGGCGTCCGGGACAGGGTGCCGAGCAGTACTTC. This sequence encodes CASRRPGQGAEQYF.

V gene TRBV27 combines with J gene TRBJ1-2; D gene ambiguous. Germline V gene sequence: CDR1 MNHEY, CDR2 SMNVEV (reference sequence). V was pared by 0 bases and J by 6 bases, with 11 bases between. CDR3 length: 14 residues. CDR3 in DNA: TGTGCCAGCAGTTTATCCGAGGCCCAGAATGGCTACACCTTC. Amino acids: CASSLSEAQNGYTF.

This rearrangement joins TRBV5-1 to TRBJ1-2; 7 bases agree with TRBD1. V was clipped by 5 bases and J by 6 bases; unmatched bases: 10. The germline gives CDR1 SGHRS, CDR2 YFSETQ. The CDR3 spans 14 residues. CDR3 DNA sequence: TGCGCCAGCAGACGACAGGGTATTGAGGATGGCTACACCTTC. This encodes CASRRQGIEDGYTF.

The chain recombines TRBV7-2 with TRBJ2-3; weak D call: TRBD2 (5 bases). The CDR3 is made up of 18 amino acids. Trimming cost V 1 base and J 3 bases, with 20 bases left between them. CDR1 is SGHTA and CDR2 is FQGNSA in the germline V gene. The CDR3 region has the DNA TGTGCCAGCAGCTTAGTTGGACTTTCCGCCTGGGGAACAGATACGCAGTATTTT. Translating gives CASSLVGLSAWGTDTQYF.

The chain combines TRBV4-3 with TRBJ1-1; D is possibly TRBD1 (6 bases). CDR1 is LGHNA and CDR2 is YSLEER in the germline V gene. The CDR3 has 15 residues. With 0 bases removed from V and 5 bases from J, the gap between germline ends came to 13 bases. The CDR3: CASSQDRGGRTEAFF. In DNA form, the CDR3 reads TGCGCCAGCAGCCAAGACAGGGGTGGGCGGACTGAAGCTTTCTTT.

This clone was seen a handful of times. The chain has TRBV7-9 and TRBJ2-4; tentative D call: TRBD2 (5 bases). Between the trimmed V and J ends, which lost 5 bases and 7 bases, there was a span of 12 bases. From germline, CDR1 is SEHNR and CDR2 FQNEAQ (reference sequence). This CDR3 is 13 amino acids long. The CDR3: CASSPPGSNIQYF. CDR3 coding DNA: TGTGCCAGCAGCCCCCCGGGATCCAACATTCAGTACTTC. Supplemented by reference TRBV7-9 and TRBJ2-4, the full variable domain reads DTGVSQNPRHKITKRGQNVTFRCDPISEHNRLYWYRQTLGQGPEFLTYFQNEAQLEKSRLLSDRFSAERPKGSFSTLEIQRTEQGDSAMYLCASSPPGSNIQYFGAGTRLSVL.

This rearrangement joins TRBV19 to TRBJ1-2, with 9 bases lining up with TRBD1. With V trimmed by 5 bases and J by 8 bases, 9 bases remained unmatched. The germline V gene has CDR1 LNHDA and CDR2 SQIVND (reference sequence). The CDR3 spans 14 residues. This chain's CDR3 is CASSGRQGERGYTF. As DNA, the CDR3 is TGTGCCAGTAGTGGACGACAGGGGGAGAGGGGCTACACCTTC.

The chain has TRBV18 and TRBJ2-5, with a possible D match to TRBD2 (6 bases). This CDR3 is 13 amino acids long. V gave up 3 bases and J gave up 2 bases, with 7 bases separating them. Germline V CDR1 and CDR2: KGHSH, LQKENI. CDR3 coding DNA: TGTGCCAGCTCACCCCGGGAGCAAGAGACCCAGTACTTC. Residues: CASSPREQETQYF.

This rearrangement joins TRBV11-2 to TRBJ2-2; TRBD1 agrees at 7 bases. V dropped 2 bases and J dropped 5; count of bases not matched to a gene: 8. From germline, CDR1 is SGHAT and CDR2 FQNNGV. The CDR3 length is 16 residues. CDR3 nucleotides: TGTGCCAGCAGCTTAACCGGGACAGTATGGACCGGGGAGCTGTTTTTT. This sequence encodes CASSLTGTVWTGELFF.

As concerns this clone: The sample carries other DNA sequences with the same CDR3. The CDR3, as DNA: TGCGCCAGCAGCTTGGACAGAAACTATGGCTACACCTTC. Translation: CASSLDRNYGYTF. The chain combines TRBV5-1 with TRBJ1-2, with D hard to call. The CDR3 loop spans 13 amino acids. V lost 0 bases and J 2 bases, leaving 5 bases between the germline ends. Germline CDR1 and CDR2: SGHRS and YFSETQ.

V usage is TRBV5-4 and J usage is TRBJ1-2; D perhaps matches TRBD1 (6 bases). CDR1 is SGHNT, CDR2 YYREEE, per germline (reference sequence). Trimming pared 0 bases from V and 6 bases from J, leaving 15 bases between. The CDR3 covers 15 residues. The CDR3 protein is CASSLAGGRDNGYTF. The CDR3 DNA sequence: TGTGCCAGCAGCTTGGCCGGGGGGCGAGATAATGGCTACACCTTC.

The rearrangement links TRBV7-3 to TRBJ1-1; 10 nucleotides align to TRBD1. The CDR3 has 13 amino acids. Per the germline V gene, CDR1 is SGHTA and CDR2 is FQGTGA. The junction had 5 bases not matched to a gene; V was cut back by 8 bases and J by 5 bases. The CDR3 loop reads CASRGTGETEAFF. In nucleotides, the CDR3 is TGTGCCAGCCGCGGGACAGGGGAAACTGAAGCTTTCTTT.

The chain employs TRBV5-6 and TRBJ2-2; 7 nucleotides match TRBD1. The V gene's germline CDR1 is SGHDT and CDR2 YYEEEE. The CDR3 is 15 residues long. With 4 bases clipped from V and 1 base from J, the junction kept 4 bases outside the gene matches. The DNA for the CDR3 is TGTGCCAGCAGCCTGACAGGGCTGAACACCGGGGAGCTGTTTTTT. This translates into CASSLTGLNTGELFF. The full variable domain, completed using reference TRBV5-6 and TRBJ2-2, is DAGVTQSPTHLIKTRGQQVTLRCSPKSGHDTVSWYQQALGQGPQFIFQYYEEEERQRGNFPDRFSGHQFPNYSSELNVNALLLGDSALYLCASSLTGLNTGELFFGEGSRLTVL.

The chain employs TRBV5-1 and TRBJ1-2; D may be TRBD1 (6 bases). Trimming pared 3 bases from V and 10 bases from J, leaving 16 bases between. CDR3 length: 13 amino acids. Germline CDR1 SGHRS, CDR2 YFSETQ. CDR3 protein: CASSSTTDRPYTF. In DNA, the CDR3 is TGCGCCAGCAGCTCGACTACGGACAGACCCTACACCTTC.

The chain recombines TRBV11-2 with TRBJ2-7; a weak D match, TRBD1 (5 bases). The V gene's germline CDR1 is SGHAT and CDR2 FQNNGV. The CDR3 loop spans 12 amino acids. V lost 2 bases to trimming and J lost 6 bases, with 8 bases between them. This CDR3 reads CASSLPGPEQYF. Here the CDR3 DNA reads TGTGCCAGCAGCTTACCAGGGCCCGAGCAGTACTTC. The variable domain in full, completed from reference TRBV11-2 and TRBJ2-7, reads EAGVAQSPRYKIIEKRQSVAFWCNPISGHATLYWYQQILGQGPKLLIQFQNNGVVDDSQLPKDRFSAERLKGVDSTLKIQPAKLEDSAVYLCASSLPGPEQYFGPGTRLTVT.

The chain combines TRBV10-3 with TRBJ2-2; 8 nucleotides match TRBD1. V was clipped by 10 bases and J by 4 bases; unmatched bases: 5. The germline gives CDR1 ENHRY, CDR2 SYGVKD. This CDR3 region has 13 residues. CDR3 protein: CANRQGSTGELFF. The CDR3 nucleotides are TGTGCCAACCGACAGGGGAGCACCGGGGAGCTGTTTTTT.

The chain joins TRBV27 to TRBJ1-5; weak D call: TRBD1 (5 bases). V was shortened by 5 bases and J by 7 bases, with 15 bases between the two germline ends. Germline lookup yields CDR1 MNHEY and CDR2 SMNVEV (reference sequence). The CDR3 covers 14 residues. The CDR3 DNA follows: TGTGCCAGCAGTACCGTCAGGGTCGGACAGCCCCAGCATTTT. This encodes CASSTVRVGQPQHF.

V gene TRBV18 combines with J gene TRBJ2-7; TRBD1 agrees at 9 bases. V dropped 5 bases and J dropped 5; count of bases not matched to a gene: 7. The CDR3 totals 14 residues. Germline-derived CDR1 and CDR2 are KGHSH and LQKENI. DNA of the CDR3: TGTGCCAGCTCAGCGGGACAGGGTTTCCACGAGCAGTACTTC. It yields the protein CASSAGQGFHEQYF. The full variable domain, with the rest looked up from reference TRBV18 and TRBJ2-7, is NAGVMQNPRHLVRRRGQEARLRCSPMKGHSHVYWYRQLPEEGLKFMVYLQKENIIDESGMPKERFSAEFPKEGPSILRIQQVVRGDSAAYFCASSAGQGFHEQYFGPGTRLTVT.

The chain recombines TRBV6-5 with TRBJ2-3; a possible D gene is TRBD2 (7 bases). This CDR3 is built from 15 residues. V shed 6 bases and J shed 4 bases, with 17 bases lying between them. Germline V lookup: CDR1 MNHEY, CDR2 SVGAGI. The CDR3 loop is CASRPAGGAADTQYF. In DNA form, the CDR3 reads TGTGCCAGCAGGCCGGCTGGGGGGGCGGCAGATACGCAGTATTTT.

V is TRBV4-1 and J is TRBJ1-5; D gene uncertain. Germline lookup yields CDR1 MGHRA and CDR2 YSYEKL. This CDR3 contains 17 residues. V was trimmed by 0 bases and J by 2 bases, leaving 14 bases between them. CDR3 amino acids: CASSQDWVGSGNQPQHF. The CDR3 region has the DNA TGCGCCAGCAGCCAAGATTGGGTAGGGAGTGGCAATCAGCCCCAGCATTTT.

The chain is built from TRBV11-3 and TRBJ1-2; D is unresolved. Per germline, CDR1 SGHNT and CDR2 YENEEA. The CDR3 loop spans 14 amino acids. Trimming left V 5 bases short and J 4 bases short, with 14 bases between. The CDR3: CASSLAATSYGYTF. As DNA, the CDR3 is TGTGCCAGCAGCCTGGCGGCCACAAGCTATGGCTACACCTTC.

The chain couples TRBV7-9 to TRBJ1-1, with D perhaps TRBD1 (5 bases). Deletions cut 5 bases from V and 4 bases from J, with 11 bases between. The CDR3 covers 13 residues. CDR1 and CDR2 (germline): SEHNR, FQNEAQ (reference sequence). The CDR3 bases are TGTGCCAGCAGCCCGCTCCAGGGCACTGAAGCTTTCTTT. Encoded protein: CASSPLQGTEAFF.

This chain links TRBV7-9 with TRBJ1-1; 7 positions match TRBD1. The CDR3 length is 17 residues. Trimming took 2 bases from V and 5 from J; bases not matched to a gene: 14. CDR1 is SEHNR, CDR2 FQNEAQ, per germline (reference sequence). The CDR3 region has the DNA TGTGCCAGCAGCTTAAGGGGGACAGCGAAAGGGTATACTGAAGCTTTCTTT. Protein product: CASSLRGTAKGYTEAFF.

V is TRBV5-4 and J is TRBJ1-1; tentative D call: TRBD1 (5 bases). V was clipped by 1 base and J by 0 bases, with 7 bases between them. CDR1 is SGHNT and CDR2 is YYREEE in the germline V gene (reference sequence). This CDR3 is built from 14 residues. CDR3 sequence (DNA): TGTGCCAGCAGCTTGCAGGGCATGAACACTGAAGCTTTCTTT. This codes for CASSLQGMNTEAFF.

This clone came up a few times. V gene TRBV18 combines with J gene TRBJ1-1, with D possibly being TRBD1 (6 bases). Trimming cost V 2 bases and J 11 bases, with 18 bases left between them. The V gene's germline CDR1 is KGHSH and CDR2 LQKENI. The CDR3 sequence is 14 residues long. The CDR3 protein is CASSPDGGARDAFF. The CDR3, as DNA: TGTGCCAGCTCACCAGATGGGGGGGCGCGGGATGCTTTCTTT.